This T cell receptor beta chain was obtained from a study of cytotoxic CD8 clonotypes in ibrutinib-treated CLL. For the study at large: The patients comprised some twelve relapsed/refractory and 15 treatment-naive cases, around 18 IGHV unmutated. Overall, some 25 responses were partial and 2 complete; following median roughly 70 months, roughly 15 patients stayed remitted and approximately 12 progressed. Study-wide findings and caveats: Clonality was elevated at ibrutinib response and had returned toward baseline at progression.

As concerns this clone: The antigen is not known.

Investigators sought sequencing depths of between 1 in 200,000 and 1 in 1 million T cells. Sequencing used immunoSEQ multiplex PCR; TCRdb keeps in-frame clones, though not all of them. The sample holds under 150,000 clones, approximately 80% seen once. Per germline, CDR1 DFQATT and CDR2 SNEGSKA (reference sequence). This CDR3 region has 11 residues. The receptor was isolated from a human donor with chronic lymphocytic leukemia. The rearrangement links TRBV20-1 to TRBJ2-7; TRBD2 might be the D (6 bases). This specimen was PBMCs, taken after 36 months of ibrutinib treatment. The chain's CDR3 is CRCGATYEQYF. CDR3 sequence (DNA): TGCAGATGCGGGGCCACCTACGAGCAGTACTTC.